The 15 T cell receptor beta chains listed next were all sequenced from one sample in a study of blood T cell repertoires in COVID-19. Clones were read by immunoSEQ multiplex PCR, and TCRdb kept only the in-frame ones, dropping some. The data hold 390,000 or so clones, with roughly 90% observed a single time. Sequenced: peripheral blood. The receptors derive from a woman in her twenties or thirties with active or convalescent COVID-19.

This chain joins TRBV30 and TRBJ2-1; no clear D. Germline CDR1 GTSNPN, CDR2 SVGIG (reference sequence). Deletions cut 8 bases from V and 2 bases from J, with 10 bases between. This CDR3 has 12 amino acids. The CDR3 is CALLMAYNEQFF. The CDR3 bases are TGTGCCCTCCTAATGGCCTACAATGAGCAGTTCTTC.

CDR3 DNA sequence: TGTGCCAGCAGCTCCCGACTAGCGGGGCTGTACAATGAGCAGTTCTTC. It encodes CASSSRLAGLYNEQFF. This rearrangement joins TRBV7-2 to TRBJ2-1, with 11 bases identical to TRBD2. V trimming: 4 bases; J trimming: 4 bases; junction bases outside the gene matches: 6. The CDR3 has 16 amino acids. CDR1 and CDR2 from the germline V gene are SGHTA and FQGNSA.

This rearrangement joins TRBV7-2 to TRBJ1-1; no firm D call. Germline CDR1 reads SGHTA; CDR2 reads FQGNSA. The V gene lost 6 bases and the J gene lost 1 base, with 9 bases spanning the gap. The CDR3 contains 13 residues. CDR3 in DNA: TGTGCCAGCAGTGGCCGCCAGAACACTGAAGCTTTCTTT. Its translation: CASSGRQNTEAFF. Full variable domain (rest looked up from reference TRBV7-2 and TRBJ1-1): GAGVSQSPSNKVTEKGKDVELRCDPISGHTALYWYRQSLGQGLEFLIYFQGNSAPDKSGLPSDRFSAERTGGSVSTLTIQRTQQEDSAVYLCASSGRQNTEAFFGQGTRLTVV.

The table lists this clone with a count of one. One end of the junction varies from germline; a read error may be responsible. The chain recombines TRBV2 with TRBJ1-2, with D tentatively TRBD1 (5 bases). The germline V gene has CDR1 SNHLY and CDR2 FYNNEI. CDR3 length: 13 residues. CDR3 DNA sequence: TGTGCCAGCAGGGAAGAGCAGGGCTATGGCTACACCTTC. It codes for CASREEQGYGYTF.

This clone was seen once. V is TRBV29-1 and J is TRBJ2-7, with 13 bases aligning to TRBD2. Per the germline V gene, CDR1 is SQVTM and CDR2 is ANQGSEA. J was trimmed by 0 bases and V by 4 bases; bases with no gene match: 18. CDR3 length equals 20 residues. The CDR3 protein is CSVVFSGSAGTSGVSYEQYF. The CDR3 DNA follows: TGCAGCGTTGTGTTCAGTGGGTCGGCCGGGACTAGCGGGGTCTCCTACGAGCAGTACTTC.

The rearrangement joins TRBV28 to TRBJ1-2, with 9 positions matching TRBD1. Germline V lookup: CDR1 MDHEN, CDR2 SYDVKM. The ends lost 6 bases at V and 2 bases at J; junction bases unmatched: 4. This CDR3 has 14 residues. The CDR3 region is CASRRTGVNYGYTF. In DNA form, the CDR3 reads TGTGCCAGCAGACGGACAGGGGTAAACTATGGCTACACCTTC.

The V gene is TRBV2, the J gene TRBJ2-4; the match to TRBD2 covers 7 bases. Germline CDR1 reads SNHLY; CDR2 reads FYNNEI. The CDR3 sequence is 13 residues long. Trimming removed 5 bases from V and 9 bases from J; junction bases left unmatched: 7. The CDR3 bases are TGTGCCAGCAGTCTTGGACTAGGAAGCATTCAGTACTTC. It specifies CASSLGLGSIQYF.

The chain is built from TRBV3-1 (or the pseudogene TRBV3-2) and TRBJ2-5; 9 bases are shared with TRBD2. V trimming: 2 bases; J trimming: 5 bases; junction bases outside the gene matches: 9. Germline V gives CDR1 LGHDT, CDR2 YNNKEL (reference sequence). There are 16 residues in the CDR3. The CDR3 bases are TGTGCCAGCAGCCAAAGTGCCGCGGGGGGGGTGGAGACCCAGTACTTC. Translation gives CASSQSAAGGVETQYF.

The chain carries TRBV27 and TRBJ2-3; D is possibly TRBD2 (6 bases). The CDR3 runs 15 residues. Looked up from germline, CDR1 is MNHEY and CDR2 is SMNVEV (reference sequence). The ends were cut back, 6 bases at V and 0 bases at J, with 13 bases in the middle. As DNA, the CDR3 is TGTGCCAGCAGATTCTTCGGACTAAGCACAGATACGCAGTATTTT. As protein: CASRFFGLSTDTQYF.

This chain connects TRBV27 to TRBJ1-6; TRBD1 matches 7 bases. Germline trimming cut 10 bases from V and 7 bases from J; bases unmatched to any gene: 19. This CDR3 spans 17 amino acids. Germline CDR1 and CDR2: MNHEY and SMNVEV (reference sequence). The CDR3 nucleotides are TGTGCCACCTCACCCCGTACAGGGGTATCTCGGAATTCACCCCTCCACTTT. It is translated as CATSPRTGVSRNSPLHF.

The J gene is TRBJ2-2, the V gene TRBV30; 8 bases match TRBD2. Germline values: CDR1 GTSNPN, CDR2 SVGIG (reference sequence). With V trimmed by 2 bases and J by 5 bases, 4 bases remained unmatched. The length of the CDR3 is 14 residues. Here the CDR3 reads CAWSRASGTGELFF. For the CDR3, the DNA is TGTGCCTGGAGTAGGGCTAGCGGGACCGGGGAGCTGTTTTTT.

In this sample, this clone turned up once. The chain employs TRBV6-5 and TRBJ1-1, with D maybe TRBD1 (5 bases). Germline loops: CDR1 MNHEY, CDR2 SVGAGI. V lost 5 bases to trimming and J lost 0 bases, with 10 bases between them. The CDR3 has 14 amino acids. The CDR3 region is CASSPGTLNTEAFF. The CDR3 nucleotides read TGTGCCAGCAGTCCCGGGACTTTGAACACTGAAGCTTTCTTT.

This chain connects TRBV2 to TRBJ2-1, with 14 positions matching TRBD2. The CDR3 totals 17 residues. The junction had 6 bases not matched to a gene; V was cut back by 7 bases and J by 1 base. Germline CDR1 and CDR2: SNHLY and FYNNEI. CDR3 nucleotides: TGTGCCAGCACCGGGACTAGCGGGGGTAGATCCTACAATGAGCAGTTCTTC. Translating it yields CASTGTSGGRSYNEQFF.

This clone appeared a few times. The CDR3 is CASSYSRGGPGAQYF. In DNA, the CDR3 is TGTGCCAGCAGTTACTCCAGGGGAGGGCCGGGGGCCCAGTACTTC. This rearrangement joins TRBV6-5 to TRBJ2-5; a weak D match, TRBD2 (7 bases). In germline, CDR1 is MNHEY, CDR2 SVGAGI. V lost 0 bases, J lost 9 bases, and 17 bases lay in between. This CDR3 is 15 amino acids long.

This chain joins TRBV12-3 or TRBV12-4 and TRBJ1-2, with 7 positions matching TRBD1. The CDR3 is 13 residues long. J lost 4 bases, V lost 6 bases, and 5 bases had no gene match. The CDR3 region is CASSGQVFYGYTF. Written as DNA, the CDR3 is TGTGCCAGCAGCGGACAGGTCTTCTATGGCTACACCTTC.